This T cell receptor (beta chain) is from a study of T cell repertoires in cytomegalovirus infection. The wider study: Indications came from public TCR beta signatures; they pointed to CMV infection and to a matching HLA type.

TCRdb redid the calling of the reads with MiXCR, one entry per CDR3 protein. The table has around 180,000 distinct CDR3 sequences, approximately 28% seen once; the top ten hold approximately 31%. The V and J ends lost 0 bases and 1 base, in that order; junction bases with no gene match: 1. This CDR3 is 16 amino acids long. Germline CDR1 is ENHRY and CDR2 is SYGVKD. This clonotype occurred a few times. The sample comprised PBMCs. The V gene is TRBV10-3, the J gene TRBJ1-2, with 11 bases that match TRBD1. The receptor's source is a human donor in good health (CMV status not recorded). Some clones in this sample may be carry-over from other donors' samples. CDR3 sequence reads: CAISESGTGGNYGYTF. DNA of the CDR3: TGTGCCATCAGTGAGTCGGGGACAGGGGGTAACTATGGCTACACCTTC.